This T cell receptor beta chain was captured by sequencing in a study of metastatic and nonmetastatic thyroid tumors. Study details: Across peripheral blood and tumor or nodule tissue samples taken from malignant and benign thyroid patients, the repertoires were compared with one another.

All patients were treatment-naive before thyroid surgery. Original data processing: A distant-metastasis classifier for papillary thyroid cancer was built using CDR3 differences across clinicopathological groups. TCRdb reprocessed the PCR reads via MiXCR. It is TCRdb's table, rather than the study itself, that gives the V and J calls and clone size. The sample includes just under 20,000 clones, over 20% seen only once; the top ten take roughly 7.7%. Many counts were recorded for this clone. The TCR sequence derives from a female donor with papillary thyroid cancer or a benign thyroid nodule (not recorded which). Some clones in this sample may be carry-over from other donors' samples. Sequenced input: adjacent normal tissue.

In nucleotides, the CDR3 is TGCAGTGCTAGAGGGCGCCCCGCTAATGAAAAACTGTTTTTT. Amino acid sequence: CSARGRPANEKLFF. The chain couples TRBV20-1 to TRBJ1-4, with D hard to call. The CDR3 length is 14 residues. Deletions cut 1 base from V and 3 bases from J, with 9 bases between. Germline loops: CDR1 DFQATT, CDR2 SNEGSKA (reference sequence).